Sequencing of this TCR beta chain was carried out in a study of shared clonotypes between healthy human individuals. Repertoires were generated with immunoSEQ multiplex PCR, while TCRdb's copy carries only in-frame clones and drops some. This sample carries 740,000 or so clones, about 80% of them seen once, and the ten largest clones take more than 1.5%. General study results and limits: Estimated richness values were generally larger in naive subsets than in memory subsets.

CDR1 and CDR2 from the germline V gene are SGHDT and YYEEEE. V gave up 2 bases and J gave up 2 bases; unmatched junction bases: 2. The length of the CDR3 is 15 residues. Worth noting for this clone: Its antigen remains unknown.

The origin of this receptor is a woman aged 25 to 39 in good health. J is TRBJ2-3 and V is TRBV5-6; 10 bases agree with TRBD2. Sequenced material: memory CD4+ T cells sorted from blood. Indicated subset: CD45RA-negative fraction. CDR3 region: CASSFTSGNTDTQYF. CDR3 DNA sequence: TGTGCCAGCAGCTTTACTAGCGGGAACACAGATACGCAGTATTTT.